This TCR beta chain originates from a study of beta chain features in type 1 diabetes. V was pared by 4 bases and J by 0 bases, with 17 bases between. The CDR3 has 17 amino acids. Germline CDR1 reads SGHNT; CDR2 reads YYREEE (reference sequence). Study-wide findings and caveats: Cells expressing TCR highly could be over-represented by cDNA sequencing. Moderate yet significant TCRB CDR3 shortening was seen in Type 1 diabetes patients in all four CD4+ subsets.

In this sample, this clone turned up a few times. The target antigen is unknown. The whole isolated RNA underwent reverse transcription, so sequencing captured expressed TCRB transcripts. Using immunoSEQ multiplex PCR, the repertoire was profiled, and TCRdb retains in-frame clones only, with some absent. This repertoire shows just under 150,000 clones, approximately 13% found once; its top ten account for roughly 1.3%. The sequenced sample consisted of central memory CD4+ T cells from blood. This chain connects TRBV5-4 to TRBJ2-4; D gene ambiguous. This sequence originates from a man younger than 35 with type 1 diabetes. The CDR3 sequence: CASSQDQSSLAKNIQYF. DNA for the CDR3: TGTGCCAGCAGCCAAGATCAGAGTTCACTAGCCAAAAACATTCAGTACTTC. The entire variable domain, with the rest obtained from reference TRBV5-4 and TRBJ2-4, is as follows: ETGVTQSPTHLIKTRGQQVTLRCSSQSGHNTVSWYQQALGQGPQFIFQYYREEENGRGNFPPRFSGLQFPNYSSELNVNALELDDSALYLCASSQDQSSLAKNIQYFGAGTRLSVL.